The rows below give T cell receptor beta chains drawn from one sample of a study of OX40 agonist ivuxolimab in advanced cancers. Assay used: immunoSEQ multiplex PCR; TCRdb lists only in-frame clones, some missing. The sample contains about 55,000 clones, around 87% of which appear only once. Sequencing was performed on CD4+ or CD8+ T cells sorted from blood, taken in a trial of the OX40 agonist ivuxolimab. These receptors were obtained from an adult with an advanced solid tumor such as melanoma, head and neck, liver or kidney cancer. CDR3s include the opening cysteine and the closing phenylalanine or tryptophan. A D gene is named only where the DNA matches it firmly. Part of the rows lack a size; the others show once, few, many or a class for expanded clones.

cdr3_aa,cdr3_nt,j_call,v_call,clone_size,d_call
CASSVLLAGGPNEQFF,TGTGCCAGCAGCGTATTGCTAGCGGGGGGACCCAATGAGCAGTTCTTC,TRBJ2-1,TRBV9,NA,TRBD2
CASSLVGWQPQHF,TGTGCCAGCAGTTTGGTCGGGTGGCAGCCCCAGCATTTT,TRBJ1-5,TRBV27,NA,NA
CASSQDRFNEKLFF,TGTGCCAGCAGTCAAGACAGGTTTAATGAAAAACTGTTTTTT,TRBJ1-4,TRBV4-2,NA,NA
CASSLDPRLLSGGASYEQYF,TGTGCCAGCAGCCTTGATCCTCGACTCCTAAGCGGGGGGGCTTCCTACGAGCAGTACTTC,TRBJ2-7,TRBV28,NA,TRBD2
CASSPSQGVYTEAFF,TGTGCCAGCAGCCCTTCACAGGGGGTGTACACTGAAGCTTTCTTT,TRBJ1-1,TRBV7-9,NA,TRBD1
CASSPARDNMINEQFF,TGTGCCAGCAGCCCAGCCCGGGACAATATGATCAATGAGCAGTTCTTC,TRBJ2-1,TRBV7-8,NA,NA
CASSLGLTFEAFF,TGTGCCAGCAGCTTAGGGCTGACCTTTGAAGCTTTCTTT,TRBJ1-1,TRBV7-9,NA,NA
CASSVSGGANTEAFF,TGTGCCAGCAGCGTGTCAGGGGGCGCGAACACTGAAGCTTTCTTT,TRBJ1-1,TRBV5-5,NA,TRBD1
CASRSTRGLSRTQYF,TGTGCCAGCAGATCTACCCGAGGTCTCTCAAGGACCCAGTACTTC,TRBJ2-5,TRBV6-6,NA,NA
CASSPWGARYNEQFF,TGTGCCAGCAGCCCGTGGGGGGCACGCTACAATGAGCAGTTCTTC,TRBJ2-1,TRBV7-2,NA,NA
CASSQDTGARQYF,TGTGCCAGTAGTCAAGATACAGGGGCCCGGCAGTACTTC,TRBJ2-7,TRBV19,NA,TRBD1
CASSLGALEETYEQYF,TGTGCCAGCAGCTTAGGGGCCCTGGAAGAGACCTACGAGCAGTACTTC,TRBJ2-7,TRBV7-9,NA,NA
CASSPLLRTGHTIYF,TGTGCCAGCTCACCGCTACTCCGGACAGGGCACACCATATATTTT,TRBJ1-3,TRBV18,NA,TRBD1
CSAFGGSYKANIQYF,TGCAGCGCGTTTGGGGGGTCTTACAAAGCCAACATTCAGTACTTC,TRBJ2-4,TRBV29-1,once,NA
CASSTPWGRIYGYTF,TGTGCCAGCAGCACTCCTTGGGGGAGGATATATGGCTACACCTTC,TRBJ1-2,TRBV7-9,NA,NA
CASSQEAGGLEYNEQFF,TGCGCCAGCAGCCAAGAAGCGGGGGGCCTTGAATACAATGAGCAGTTCTTC,TRBJ2-1,TRBV4-3,once,TRBD2
CASSLVGGPGELFF,TGTGCCAGCAGCTTAGTGGGGGGGCCCGGGGAGCTGTTTTTT,TRBJ2-2,TRBV7-8,NA,NA